What follows are 31 T cell receptor beta chains derived from one specimen sequenced in a study of shared clonotypes between healthy human individuals. This table comes from immunoSEQ multiplex PCR, and its TCRdb copy is limited to in-frame clones, with some not included. The table shows under 1,100,000 clones, with approximately 78% occurring only once. The sequencing input was memory CD4+ T cells from PBMCs. As for subset: CD45RA-negative fraction. Receptor source: a man in his late teens or twenties in good health. Some clones in this sample may be carry-over from other donors' samples.

V is TRBV9 and J is TRBJ2-3; 9 nucleotides agree with TRBD2. Germline trimming cut 3 bases from V and 6 bases from J; bases unmatched to any gene: 11. CDR3 length equals 16 residues. CDR1 is SGDLS and CDR2 is YYNGEE in the germline V gene. The CDR3: CASSDRASGTADTQYF. In DNA, the CDR3 is TGTGCCAGCAGCGATCGAGCTAGCGGGACGGCCGATACGCAGTATTTT.

A word on this clone: The likely explanation is a read error, given a far larger clone one base away. Other DNA sequences within the sample encode an identical CDR3. The rearrangement joins TRBV10-3 to TRBJ1-4; D is possibly TRBD1 (5 bases). V was clipped by 4 bases and J by 7 bases, with 10 bases between them. Germline CDR1 ENHRY, CDR2 SYGVKD. The CDR3 has 13 amino acids. CDR3: CAISGGAGEKLFF. In DNA form, the CDR3 reads TGTGCCATCAGTGGAGGGGCAGGTGAAAAACTGTTTTTT.

This chain connects TRBV15 to TRBJ2-2; TRBD2 matches 8 bases. Germline V gene lookup returns CDR1 LNHNV and CDR2 YYDKDF (reference sequence). The CDR3 is made up of 15 amino acids. V gave up 5 bases and J gave up 4 bases; unmatched junction bases: 6. CDR3 residues: CATSGSGSATGELFF. The DNA for the CDR3 is TGTGCCACCAGCGGGAGCGGGAGTGCCACCGGGGAGCTGTTTTTT.

This rearrangement joins TRBV5-1 to TRBJ2-7; weak D call: TRBD2 (5 bases). V lost 4 bases to trimming and J lost 2 bases, with 10 bases between them. Germline V gene lookup returns CDR1 SGHRS and CDR2 YFSETQ. The CDR3 totals 13 residues. CDR3 loop: CASSEGRAYEQYF. As DNA, the CDR3 is TGCGCCAGCAGCGAAGGGAGAGCCTACGAGCAGTACTTC. Full variable domain (remainder filled in from reference TRBV5-1 and TRBJ2-7): KAGVTQTPRYLIKTRGQQVTLSCSPISGHRSVSWYQQTPGQGLQFLFEYFSETQRNKGNFPGRFSGRQFSNSRSEMNVSTLELGDSALYLCASSEGRAYEQYFGPGTRLTVT.

V and J are TRBV19 and TRBJ2-1; TRBD2 aligns across 10 bases. The CDR3 runs 15 residues. CDR1 is LNHDA and CDR2 is SQIVND in the germline V gene (reference sequence). The V segment lost 5 bases and the J segment 9 bases; nucleotides outside the gene matches: 10. CDR3 residues: CASSLTSGLRGEQFF. CDR3 nucleotide sequence: TGTGCCAGTAGTCTGACTAGCGGGCTGCGGGGTGAGCAGTTCTTC.

This chain connects TRBV7-9 to TRBJ2-7, with TRBD2 identical over 7 bases. The junction had 13 bases not matched to a gene; V was cut back by 8 bases and J by 3 bases. Germline CDR1 is SEHNR and CDR2 is FQNEAQ (reference sequence). The CDR3 is 15 amino acids. The CDR3, as DNA: TGTGCCAGCTCTGAGGGAGGGAGGGCGAACTACGAGCAGTACTTC. This encodes CASSEGGRANYEQYF.

The chain employs TRBV5-6 and TRBJ1-2; 7 nucleotides agree with TRBD1. Trimming cost V 5 bases and J 4 bases; bases outside gene matches: 5. The CDR3 consists of 13 residues. Germline assignment: CDR1 SGHDT and CDR2 YYEEEE. The CDR3 reads CASRPTGTYGYTF. The CDR3 DNA sequence: TGTGCCAGCAGGCCGACAGGGACCTATGGCTACACCTTC.

The chain couples TRBV28 to TRBJ2-1; D uncertain. Trimming took 7 bases from V and 5 from J, leaving 12 bases between them. This CDR3 contains 13 residues. CDR1 and CDR2 from the germline V gene are MDHEN and SYDVKM. The DNA of the CDR3 is TGTGCCAGCACCGTAAGGAGAGACAATGAGCAGTTCTTC. This translates into CASTVRRDNEQFF.

Points on this clone: This CDR3 is also generated by other DNA sequences in the sample. The chain carries TRBV18 and TRBJ2-1; no firm D call. The V end was cut by 2 bases, the J end by 5 bases, with 7 bases between. The germline V gene encodes CDR1 KGHSH and CDR2 LQKENI. This CDR3 spans 13 amino acids. The CDR3 region has the DNA TGTGCCAGCTCACCAGGCTTGGACAATGAGCAGTTCTTC. Amino acids: CASSPGLDNEQFF. Using reference TRBV18 and TRBJ2-1 for the parts outside the CDR3, the full variable domain is NAGVMQNPRHLVRRRGQEARLRCSPMKGHSHVYWYRQLPEEGLKFMVYLQKENIIDESGMPKERFSAEFPKEGPSILRIQQVVRGDSAAYFCASSPGLDNEQFFGPGTRLTVL.

The chain links TRBV29-1 to TRBJ1-4, with 7 nucleotides matching TRBD1. The length of the CDR3 is 13 residues. Looked up from germline, CDR1 is SQVTM and CDR2 is ANQGSEA. Germline trimming cut 6 bases from V and 7 bases from J; bases unmatched to any gene: 8. The CDR3 sequence is CSVTTGPPEKLFF. The CDR3 DNA is TGCAGCGTGACGACAGGGCCACCTGAAAAACTGTTTTTT.

The V call is TRBV27, the J call TRBJ1-5, with 8 bases aligning to TRBD1. CDR1 MNHEY and CDR2 SMNVEV come from the germline V gene (reference sequence). The CDR3 runs 14 residues. V shed 3 bases and J 6 bases; nucleotides not matched to a gene: 4. The CDR3 DNA sequence: TGTGCCAGCAGTTTTGGTACAGGGGGTCAGCCCCAGCATTTT. It translates to CASSFGTGGQPQHF.

The V and J genes are TRBV9 and TRBJ2-2, with a possible D match to TRBD1 (6 bases). The germline V gene encodes CDR1 SGDLS and CDR2 YYNGEE. This CDR3 has 15 residues. Trimming pared 3 bases from V and 2 bases from J, leaving 11 bases between. CDR3: CASSDPTGNTGELFF. The CDR3 DNA reads TGTGCCAGCAGCGATCCGACAGGAAACACCGGGGAGCTGTTTTTT.

The V call is TRBV7-8, the J call TRBJ2-5; possibly TRBD1 or TRBD2 for D (5 bases each). The CDR3 sequence is 13 residues long. Germline CDR1 reads SGHVS; CDR2 reads FQNEAQ. Trimming removed 8 bases from V and 5 bases from J, with 15 bases in between. The CDR3 bases are TGTGCCAGCGGGGGTATTGAAGGGGAGACCCAGTACTTC. Encoded protein: CASGGIEGETQYF. Drawing the rest from reference TRBV7-8 and TRBJ2-5, the complete variable domain is GAGVSQSPRYKVAKRGQDVALRCDPISGHVSLFWYQQALGQGPEFLTYFQNEAQLDKSGLPSDRFFAERPEGSVSTLKIQRTQQEDSAVYLCASGGIEGETQYFGPGTRLLVL.

The chain carries TRBV11-2 and TRBJ2-5, with D possibly called TRBD1 or TRBD2 (5 bases each). CDR3 length: 14 residues. Looked up from germline, CDR1 is SGHAT and CDR2 is FQNNGV. V gave up 8 bases and J gave up 7 bases, with 20 bases separating them. CDR3 nucleotides: TGTGCCAGCCAAGAACGGGGCAGGCTGGGGACCCAGTACTTC. Its translation is CASQERGRLGTQYF.

The J gene is TRBJ1-4, the V gene TRBV4-2; D gene ambiguous. The V and J ends lost 3 bases and 5 bases respectively, with 13 bases between them. Germline-derived CDR1 and CDR2 are LGHNA and YNFKEQ. CDR3 length: 15 amino acids. CDR3 DNA: TGTGCCAGCAGCCAGGTTGCGGGCCCAAATGAAAAACTGTTTTTT. This sequence encodes CASSQVAGPNEKLFF.

As DNA, the CDR3 is TGTGCCAGTAGTATAGCGGGCAGTACCTACGAGCAGTACTTC. Residues: CASSIAGSTYEQYF. V and J are TRBV19 and TRBJ2-7; D gene unclear. V lost 1 base and J 2 bases, leaving 9 bases between the germline ends. CDR1 LNHDA and CDR2 SQIVND come from the germline V gene (reference sequence). The CDR3 contains 14 residues.

The gene calls are TRBV11-2 and TRBJ2-1, with a tentative D call TRBD2 (6 bases). The CDR3 runs to 16 residues. V shed 3 bases and J shed 0 bases, with 12 bases lying between them. Germline V gene lookup returns CDR1 SGHAT and CDR2 FQNNGV. The CDR3 DNA follows: TGTGCCAGCAGCTTGCGGCGGGAAAGCTCCTACAATGAGCAGTTCTTC. It yields the protein CASSLRRESSYNEQFF.

As to this clone: Other nucleotide sequences from this sample produce the same CDR3. The chain is built from TRBV2 and TRBJ2-7, with D uncertain. This CDR3 region has 12 residues. The ends were cut back, 4 bases at V and 0 bases at J, with 4 bases in the middle. The V gene's germline CDR1 is SNHLY and CDR2 FYNNEI. The CDR3, as DNA: TGTGCCAGCAGTGTTACCTCCTACGAGCAGTACTTC. Translated, it gives CASSVTSYEQYF.

Written as DNA, the CDR3 is TGTGCCAGCAGCCTTCAGGGACTTCTTAGCGAGCAGTACTTC. The encoded protein is CASSLQGLLSEQYF. The chain is built from TRBV14 and TRBJ2-7; D possibly corresponds to TRBD2 (6 bases). Trimming removed 4 bases from V and 6 bases from J, with 16 bases in between. The CDR3 has 14 amino acids. Germline V CDR1 and CDR2: SGHDN, FVKESK.

The V call is TRBV25-1, the J call TRBJ2-1; the D is unclear. The germline V gene encodes CDR1 MGHDK and CDR2 SYGVNS. V was shortened by 1 base and J by 0 bases, with 13 bases between the two germline ends. CDR3 length: 17 residues. As DNA, the CDR3 is TGTGCCAGCAGTGAATTTGCGCCGGTTTACTCCTACAATGAGCAGTTCTTC. This sequence encodes CASSEFAPVYSYNEQFF.

Concerning this clone: A much larger clone lies a single base off, so this may be a read error. The gene calls are TRBV29-1 and TRBJ1-1, with 8 bases fitting TRBD1. The germline V gene has CDR1 SQVTM and CDR2 ANQGSEA. This CDR3 comprises 14 residues. CDR3 DNA sequence: TGCGGCGTAAAGAACAGGGGGATGGACACTGAAGCTTTCTTT. This gives the protein CGVKNRGMDTEAFF.

This clone was recorded at least ten times. V is TRBV11-2 and J is TRBJ1-1; D not certain. Trimming took 1 base from V and 4 from J, leaving 19 bases between them. This CDR3 comprises 17 residues. Germline V gene sequence: CDR1 SGHAT, CDR2 FQNNGV. DNA of the CDR3: TGTGCCAGCAGCTTAGGGCGTGGAGGTCGCGGGCCCACTGAAGCTTTCTTT. Translating it yields CASSLGRGGRGPTEAFF.

The CDR3, as DNA: TGTGCCAGCAGCTTAGACTGGGTAGGTACGCAGTATTTT. It codes for CASSLDWVGTQYF. V usage is TRBV11-3 and J usage is TRBJ2-3; D uncertain. V was clipped by 0 bases and J by 8 bases, with 9 bases between them. CDR1 and CDR2 from the germline V gene are SGHNT and YENEEA. The CDR3 runs to 13 residues. The full variable domain, rest sourced from reference TRBV11-3 and TRBJ2-3, is EAGVVQSPRYKIIEKKQPVAFWCNPISGHNTLYWYLQNLGQGPELLIRYENEEAVDDSQLPKDRFSAERLKGVDSTLKIQPAELGDSAVYLCASSLDWVGTQYFGPGTRLTVL.

This clone was seen more than once but under ten times. The genes are TRBV7-3 and TRBJ2-2; TRBD2 aligns across 7 bases. CDR1 SGHTA and CDR2 FQGTGA come from the germline V gene. V shed 1 base and J 5 bases; nucleotides not matched to a gene: 4. There are 15 residues in the CDR3. The CDR3 reads CASSLRPSGTGELFF. The CDR3 DNA sequence: TGTGCCAGCAGCTTAAGGCCTAGCGGTACCGGGGAGCTGTTTTTT. Full variable domain (outside the CDR3, taken from reference TRBV7-3 and TRBJ2-2): GAGVSQTPSNKVTEKGKYVELRCDPISGHTALYWYRQSLGQGPEFLIYFQGTGAADDSGLPNDRFFAVRPEGSVSTLKIQRTERGDSAVYLCASSLRPSGTGELFFGEGSRLTVL.

Of note for this clone: A much bigger clone sits one base away, suggesting this may be a read error. The sample carries other DNA sequences with the same CDR3. J is TRBJ2-3 and V is TRBV9; D assignment may be TRBD1 or TRBD2 (5 bases each). The germline CDR1 and CDR2 sequences are SGDLS and YYNGEE. This CDR3 contains 14 residues. The CDR3 DNA reads TGTGCCAGCAGCGTGGGACCCAACACAGACACGCAGTATTTT. It specifies CASSVGPNTDTQYF.

The V call is TRBV30, the J call TRBJ1-5; D not certain. Germline V gives CDR1 GTSNPN, CDR2 SVGIG (reference sequence). Trimming shortened V by 0 bases and J by 11 bases, and 14 bases separated the two germline ends. The CDR3 covers 13 residues. As DNA, the CDR3 is TGTGCCTGGAGTGTGGCGGGGTTTTCAGCCCAGCATTTT. Amino acid sequence: CAWSVAGFSAQHF. The complete variable domain, with remaining parts taken from reference TRBV30 and TRBJ1-5, reads SQTIHQWPATLVQPVGSPLSLECTVEGTSNPNLYWYRQAAGRGLQLLFYSVGIGQISSEVPQNLSASRPQDRQFILSSKKLLLSDSGFYLCAWSVAGFSAQHFGDGTRLSIL.

The gene calls are TRBV6-5 and TRBJ1-2; 8 nucleotides line up with TRBD1. Germline V gives CDR1 MNHEY, CDR2 SVGAGI. CDR3 length: 13 residues. V dropped 6 bases and J dropped 2; count of bases not matched to a gene: 2. CDR3 in DNA: TGTGCCAGCAGCAGGGGGCGGAACTATGGCTACACCTTC. It translates to CASSRGRNYGYTF.

The rearrangement links TRBV20-1 to TRBJ2-5; either TRBD1 or TRBD2 may supply D (5 bases each). The CDR3 sequence is 11 residues long. V was pared by 6 bases and J by 1 base, with 6 bases between. The germline CDR1 and CDR2 sequences are DFQATT and SNEGSKA (reference sequence). In DNA form, the CDR3 reads TGCAGTGCAGGGACCCAAGAGACCCAGTACTTC. Protein sequence: CSAGTQETQYF.

CDR3 sequence: CASSQLSSRWPQHF. CDR3 bases: TGCGCCAGCAGCCAGCTTAGTAGCCGTTGGCCCCAGCATTTT. This chain joins TRBV4-1 and TRBJ1-5; D not certain. The CDR3 consists of 14 residues. The ends were cut back, 3 bases at V and 9 bases at J, with 15 bases in the middle. Germline assignment: CDR1 MGHRA and CDR2 YSYEKL.

The chain links TRBV2 to TRBJ1-1; D remains unclear. Germline V lookup: CDR1 SNHLY, CDR2 FYNNEI. CDR3 size: 13 residues. The germline V and J ends were trimmed by 2 bases and 4 bases, with 8 bases remaining between them. CDR3 loop: CASSEQSITEAFF. For the CDR3, the DNA is TGTGCCAGCAGTGAACAGTCGATCACTGAAGCTTTCTTT.

This chain uses TRBV9 with TRBJ1-1; no firm D call. CDR3 length: 16 amino acids. CDR1 is SGDLS, CDR2 YYNGEE, per germline. Trimming pared 0 bases from V and 1 base from J, leaving 13 bases between. Written as DNA, the CDR3 is TGTGCCAGCAGCGTAGCTACGGCTATCTCGAACACTGAAGCTTTCTTT. Its protein product is CASSVATAISNTEAFF.